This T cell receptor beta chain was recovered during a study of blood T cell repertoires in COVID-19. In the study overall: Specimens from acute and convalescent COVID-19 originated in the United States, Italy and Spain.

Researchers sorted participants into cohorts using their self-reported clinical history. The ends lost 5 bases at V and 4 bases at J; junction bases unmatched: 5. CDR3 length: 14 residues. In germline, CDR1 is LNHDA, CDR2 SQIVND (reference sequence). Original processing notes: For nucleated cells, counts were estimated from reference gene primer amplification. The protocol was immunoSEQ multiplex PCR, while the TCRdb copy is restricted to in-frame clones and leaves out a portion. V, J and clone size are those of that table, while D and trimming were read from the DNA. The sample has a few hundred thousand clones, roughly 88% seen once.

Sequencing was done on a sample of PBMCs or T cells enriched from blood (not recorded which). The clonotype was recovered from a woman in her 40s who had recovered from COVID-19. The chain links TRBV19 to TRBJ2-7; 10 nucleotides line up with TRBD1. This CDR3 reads CASSAGTGVYEQYF. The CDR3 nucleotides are TGTGCCAGTAGTGCCGGGACAGGGGTATACGAGCAGTACTTC.